Listed below are T cell receptor beta chains from one sample, sequenced in a study of T-cell reconstitution after alpha-beta-depleted transplantation in children. TCRdb recomputed calls from the PCR reads with MiXCR, one row per CDR3 protein. The table includes more than 200,000 distinct CDR3 sequences, approximately 8% detected once. The material was PBMCs, mostly from graft donor cells, obtained 360 days after TCRalphabeta/CD19-depleted stem cell transplant. The origin of the receptors is a male patient aged 2 to 9 who had a stem cell transplant for acute myeloid leukemia, so the T cells may come from the graft donor. Both conserved end residues are part of each CDR3. The D gene is left open where the match is weak. The size field is filled for only some rows; it gives once, few, many or a size class.

abundance,v_gene,d_gene,len,j_gene,CDR3aa,CDR3nt
few,TRBV5-1,TRBD2,15,TRBJ2-3,CASSLITSGPDTQYF,TGCGCCAGCAGCTTGATAACTAGCGGCCCTGATACGCAGTATTTT
-,TRBV11-2,TRBD2,19,TRBJ2-3,CASSRLTSGRDTSTDTQYF,TGTGCCAGCAGCCGCCTGACTAGCGGGAGGGACACTAGCACAGATACGCAGTATTTT
-,TRBV5-1,TRBD2,18,TRBJ2-7,CASSLGLAGGILTYEQYF,TGCGCCAGCAGCTTGGGACTAGCGGGAGGGATCTTGACCTACGAGCAGTACTTC
few,TRBV6-1,-,14,TRBJ2-7,CASSPDYFGHEQYF,TGTGCCAGCAGTCCGGACTACTTCGGGCACGAGCAGTACTTC
many,TRBV7-6,-,17,TRBJ2-5,CASSLGPVSFRLETQYF,TGTGCCAGCAGCTTAGGGCCCGTTAGCTTTAGGCTAGAGACCCAGTACTTC
many,TRBV5-6,-,15,TRBJ2-1,CASVGRGHREHEQFF,TGTGCCAGCGTGGGCAGGGGCCATCGGGAGCATGAGCAGTTCTTC
few,TRBV12-3/TRBV12-4,-,15,TRBJ1-1,CASSLQGFTNTEAFF,TGTGCCAGCAGTTTACAGGGCTTCACGAACACTGAAGCTTTCTTT
few,TRBV2,TRBD1,17,TRBJ1-1,CASSEPPGQGMNTEAFF,TGTGCCAGCAGTGAGCCCCCCGGACAGGGAATGAACACTGAAGCTTTCTTT
-,TRBV5-1,TRBD2,16,TRBJ2-1,CASSSDGTRQENEQFF,TGCGCCAGCAGCTCGGACGGGACTAGGCAGGAGAATGAGCAGTTCTTC
-,TRBV12-3/TRBV12-4,TRBD1,17,TRBJ2-6,CASRDRGSFSGANVLTF,TGTGCCAGCAGGGACAGGGGGTCCTTCTCTGGGGCCAACGTCCTGACTTTC
few,TRBV7-9,TRBD2,13,TRBJ2-1,CASSLTGGNEQFF,TGTGCCAGCAGCTTAACGGGGGGCAATGAGCAGTTCTTC
few,TRBV6-5,TRBD2,15,TRBJ2-1,CASSPWTSGMGEQFF,TGTGCCAGCAGTCCTTGGACTAGCGGGATGGGTGAGCAGTTCTTC
many,TRBV28,-,10,TRBJ2-3,CASSSDTQYF,TGTGCCAGCAGTTCAGATACGCAGTATTTT
few,TRBV6-5,-,14,TRBJ1-2,CASSYGRRDYGYTF,TGTGCCAGCAGTTACGGCAGGCGGGACTATGGCTACACCTTC
few,TRBV29-1,TRBD2,13,TRBJ2-1,CSVRTRAYNEQFF,TGCAGCGTTCGGACTAGAGCCTACAATGAGCAGTTCTTC
many,TRBV29-1,TRBD2,14,TRBJ2-7,CSATSGTGGYEQYF,TGCAGCGCTACTTCCGGGACGGGGGGTTACGAGCAGTACTTC
many,TRBV28,-,14,TRBJ2-5,CASKYDSLQETQYF,TGTGCCAGCAAGTACGACAGCCTTCAAGAGACCCAGTACTTC
few,TRBV20-1,TRBD2,13,TRBJ2-1,CSARTSPRAEQFF,TGCAGTGCGCGGACTAGCCCCCGGGCCGAGCAGTTCTTC
few,TRBV6-5,-,15,TRBJ2-1,CASSYSWGPYNEQFF,TGTGCCAGCAGTTACTCTTGGGGGCCATACAATGAGCAGTTCTTC
-,TRBV4-1,TRBD1,13,TRBJ2-5,CASSQGTEETQYF,TGCGCCAGCAGCCAGGGGACAGAAGAGACCCAGTACTTC
few,TRBV12-3/TRBV12-4,-,14,TRBJ1-5,CASRPRGGNQPQHF,TGTGCCAGCAGGCCCCGGGGGGGAAATCAGCCCCAGCATTTT